This T cell receptor (beta chain) was observed in a study of shared clonotypes between healthy human individuals. CDR1 and CDR2 (germline): SGHTA, FQGNSA. The trim removed 5 bases at V and 4 bases at J, leaving 8 bases unmatched. This CDR3 region has 15 residues. Sequencing was performed with immunoSEQ multiplex PCR; in TCRdb, only in-frame clones are kept and a portion is missing. The sample gives 2,500,000 or so clones, around nine tenths of which show up once; over 0.12% is in the top ten. The receptor was isolated from a man between 18 and 35 years old in good health. The chain joins TRBV7-2 to TRBJ2-1, with 7 nucleotides matching TRBD2. Material for sequencing was naive CD4+ T cells sorted from blood. Subset meaning: CD45RA+ positively selected. In DNA form, the CDR3 reads TGTGCCAGCAGCCTTGAGGGACTACTATACAATGAGCAGTTCTTC. This sequence encodes CASSLEGLLYNEQFF.